This T cell receptor beta chain was retrieved from a study of T cells in Graves' hyperthyroidism and ophthalmopathy. The length of the CDR3 is 16 residues. Germline V lookup: CDR1 SGDLS, CDR2 YYNGEE. J lost 8 bases, V lost 4 bases, and 6 bases had no gene match. Amplification of TCR beta CDR3 regions was performed using RNA transcripts as template. HTBI primers were the set used in a first-round RT-PCR of the TCR CDR3. TCRdb reprocessed the multiplex PCR reads via MiXCR and lists one record per CDR3 protein. The table lists around 420,000 distinct CDR3 sequences, 15% to 19% of them singletons. The chain carries TRBV9 and TRBJ2-1, with 16 bases aligning to TRBD2. This TCR was recovered from a woman between 18 and 30 years old with Graves' hyperthyroidism. The sequencing input was blood. CDR3 region: CASSPGLAGGRDEQFF. The CDR3, as DNA: TGTGCCAGCAGCCCGGGACTAGCGGGGGGGCGGGATGAGCAGTTCTTC. Full variable domain (rest looked up from reference TRBV9 and TRBJ2-1): DSGVTQTPKHLITATGQRVTLRCSPRSGDLSVYWYQQSLDQGLQFLIQYYNGEERAKGNILERFSAQQFPDLHSELNLSSLELGDSALYFCASSPGLAGGRDEQFFGPGTRLTVL.